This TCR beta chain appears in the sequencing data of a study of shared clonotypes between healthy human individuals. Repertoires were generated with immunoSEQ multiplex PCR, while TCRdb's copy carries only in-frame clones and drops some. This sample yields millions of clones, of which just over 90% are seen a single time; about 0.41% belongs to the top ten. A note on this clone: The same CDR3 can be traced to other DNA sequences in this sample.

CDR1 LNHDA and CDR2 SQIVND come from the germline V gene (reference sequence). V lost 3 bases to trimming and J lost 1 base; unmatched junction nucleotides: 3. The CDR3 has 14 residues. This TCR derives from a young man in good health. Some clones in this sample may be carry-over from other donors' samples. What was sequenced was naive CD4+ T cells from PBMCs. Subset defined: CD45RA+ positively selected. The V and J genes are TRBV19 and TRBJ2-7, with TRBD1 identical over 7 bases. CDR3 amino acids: CASSMNRGSYEQYF. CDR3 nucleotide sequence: TGTGCCAGTAGTATGAACAGGGGATCCTACGAGCAGTACTTC.